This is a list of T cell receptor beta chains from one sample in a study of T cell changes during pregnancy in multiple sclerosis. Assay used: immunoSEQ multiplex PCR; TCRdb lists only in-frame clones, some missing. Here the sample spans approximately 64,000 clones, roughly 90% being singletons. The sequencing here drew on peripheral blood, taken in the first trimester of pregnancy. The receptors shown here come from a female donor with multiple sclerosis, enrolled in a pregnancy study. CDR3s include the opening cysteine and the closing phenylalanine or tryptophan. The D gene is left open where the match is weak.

CDR3: CASQRPYGGTLSGANVLTF
J: TRBJ2-6
V: TRBV6-4
D: NA

CDR3: CASSLGGLSNQPQHF
J: TRBJ1-5
V: TRBV5-6
D: NA

CDR3: CASSQDGGTAQKLFF
J: TRBJ1-4
V: TRBV14
D: TRBD1

CDR3: CASSGGDRAYQPQHF
J: TRBJ1-5
V: TRBV25-1
D: TRBD1

CDR3: CASSQGHRVNTEAFF
J: TRBJ1-1
V: TRBV14
D: NA

CDR3: CASSPYSGLRGYTF
J: TRBJ1-2
V: TRBV4-2
D: NA

CDR3: CATSSRWGDTGELFF
J: TRBJ2-2
V: TRBV15
D: NA

CDR3: CASSLTDSSYNEQFF
J: TRBJ2-1
V: TRBV7-2
D: NA

CDR3: CASSPGLTGTQYF
J: TRBJ2-5
V: TRBV18
D: NA

CDR3: CASSSAGTRTYEQYF
J: TRBJ2-7
V: TRBV5-1
D: TRBD2

CDR3: CASSSQRARTDTQYF
J: TRBJ2-3
V: TRBV27
D: NA

CDR3: CASSPLSGGSAYEQYF
J: TRBJ2-7
V: TRBV18
D: NA

CDR3: CAWSKLAGQETQYF
J: TRBJ2-5
V: TRBV30
D: TRBD2

CDR3: CASRGRLNEKLFF
J: TRBJ1-4
V: TRBV5-6
D: NA

CDR3: CASSLRETNGELFF
J: TRBJ2-2
V: TRBV13
D: NA

CDR3: CASSQGTGGYTEAFF
J: TRBJ1-1
V: TRBV4-1
D: TRBD1

CDR3: CSVPIGTSNDEQFF
J: TRBJ2-1
V: TRBV29-1
D: TRBD2

CDR3: CASGTGGLNTQYF
J: TRBJ2-3
V: TRBV19
D: TRBD1

CDR3: CASRPRGIQETQYF
J: TRBJ2-5
V: TRBV27
D: NA

CDR3: CASSLAGDGNNEQFF
J: TRBJ2-1
V: TRBV6-4
D: TRBD2

CDR3: CASSPVPGGTDTQYF
J: TRBJ2-3
V: TRBV18
D: TRBD2

CDR3: CASSFAGNTDTQYF
J: TRBJ2-3
V: TRBV28
D: NA

CDR3: CASSVSANTGELFF
J: TRBJ2-2
V: TRBV2
D: NA

CDR3: CASSLGLALRDEQFF
J: TRBJ2-1
V: TRBV27
D: TRBD2

CDR3: CASSHGDRGHTEAFF
J: TRBJ1-1
V: TRBV4-3
D: TRBD1

CDR3: CASSQEREVTEAFF
J: TRBJ1-1
V: TRBV4-2
D: NA

CDR3: CASSLAGGLQETQYF
J: TRBJ2-5
V: TRBV7-2
D: NA

CDR3: CASSVGSRRFQDTQYF
J: TRBJ2-3
V: TRBV9
D: NA

CDR3: CASSFPRGGNTIYF
J: TRBJ1-3
V: TRBV11-2
D: NA

CDR3: CASSVAGPNTEAFF
J: TRBJ1-1
V: TRBV9
D: NA

CDR3: CASSLALAGWNEQFF
J: TRBJ2-1
V: TRBV7-7
D: TRBD2

CDR3: CASSARTGQSTTYGYTF
J: TRBJ1-2
V: TRBV7-9
D: TRBD1

CDR3: CASKHRTGVDEQYF
J: TRBJ2-7
V: TRBV10-1
D: TRBD1

CDR3: CASSDRTSTNEQFF
J: TRBJ2-1
V: TRBV7-9
D: TRBD2

CDR3: CASSDRGQGALGYEQYF
J: TRBJ2-7
V: TRBV6-1
D: TRBD1

CDR3: CASSFRAGGSYEQYF
J: TRBJ2-7
V: TRBV28
D: TRBD2

CDR3: CASSAAGTGGGEQFF
J: TRBJ2-1
V: TRBV11-1
D: TRBD1

CDR3: CASREGGTGELFF
J: TRBJ2-2
V: TRBV6-5
D: TRBD2

CDR3: CASSLSGNGVSIQYF
J: TRBJ2-4
V: TRBV7-3
D: NA

CDR3: CASSGKRERNNEQFF
J: TRBJ2-1
V: TRBV9
D: TRBD2

CDR3: CASRVTGQEGYFNYGYTF
J: TRBJ1-2
V: TRBV5-1
D: TRBD1